This TCR beta chain was captured by sequencing in a study of blood T cell repertoires in COVID-19. The overall study: T cells, B-cell-depleted T cells, or PBMCs supplied cDNA or gDNA.

As handled by the study authors: For nucleated cells, counts were estimated from reference gene primer amplification. Here immunoSEQ multiplex PCR was the method, and the copy in TCRdb shows in-frame clones only, minus some. That table gives V, J and clone size, and the DNA gave D and trimming. The sample gives tens of thousands of clones, around nine tenths of which show up once; about 6% is in the top ten. Germline V gene lookup returns CDR1 MNHEY and CDR2 SMNVEV (reference sequence). V lost 2 bases and J lost 2, with 10 bases in between. The CDR3 covers 14 residues. This TCR derives from a human donor in a cohort sampled during active COVID-19. Sequencing was done on a sample of peripheral blood. This sequence joins TRBV27 and TRBJ2-7; perhaps TRBD1 as D (6 bases). The DNA for the CDR3 is TGTGCCAGCAGTTTACAACAGGGAACCTACGAGCAGTACTTC. It yields the protein CASSLQQGTYEQYF.